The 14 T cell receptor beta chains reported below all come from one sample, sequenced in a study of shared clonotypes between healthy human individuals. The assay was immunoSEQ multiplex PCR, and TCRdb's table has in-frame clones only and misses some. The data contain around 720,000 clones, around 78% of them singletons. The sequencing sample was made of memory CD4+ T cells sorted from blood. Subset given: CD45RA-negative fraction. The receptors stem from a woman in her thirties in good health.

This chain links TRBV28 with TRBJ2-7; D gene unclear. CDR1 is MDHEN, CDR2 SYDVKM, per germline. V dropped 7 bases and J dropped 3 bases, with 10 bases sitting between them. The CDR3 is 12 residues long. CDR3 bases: TGTGCCAGCACTAGGTCGGACTACGAGCAGTACTTC. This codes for CASTRSDYEQYF. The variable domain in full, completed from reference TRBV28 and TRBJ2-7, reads DVKVTQSSRYLVKRTGEKVFLECVQDMDHENMFWYRQDPGLGLRLIYFSYDVKMKEKGDIPEGYSVSREKKERFSLILESASTNQTSMYLCASTRSDYEQYFGPGTRLTVT.

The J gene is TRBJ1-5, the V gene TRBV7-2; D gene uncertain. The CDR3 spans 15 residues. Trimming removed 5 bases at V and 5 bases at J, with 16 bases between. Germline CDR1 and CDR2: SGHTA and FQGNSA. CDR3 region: CASSTSVLVDQPQHF. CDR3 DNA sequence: TGTGCCAGCAGCACCTCGGTGTTGGTAGATCAGCCCCAGCATTTT.

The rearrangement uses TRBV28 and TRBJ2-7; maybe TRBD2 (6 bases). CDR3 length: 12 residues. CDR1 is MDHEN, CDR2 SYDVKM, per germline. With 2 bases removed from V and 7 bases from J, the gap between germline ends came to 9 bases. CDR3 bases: TGTGCCAGCAGTTTAGTTGCGGGGGAGCAGTACTTC. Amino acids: CASSLVAGEQYF.

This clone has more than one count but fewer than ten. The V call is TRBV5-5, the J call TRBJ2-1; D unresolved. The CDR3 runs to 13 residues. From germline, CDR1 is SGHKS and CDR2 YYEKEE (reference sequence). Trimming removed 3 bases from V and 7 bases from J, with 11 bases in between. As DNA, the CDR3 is TGTGCCAGCAGCTGGGCGAGCCCGAATGAGCAGTTCTTC. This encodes CASSWASPNEQFF.

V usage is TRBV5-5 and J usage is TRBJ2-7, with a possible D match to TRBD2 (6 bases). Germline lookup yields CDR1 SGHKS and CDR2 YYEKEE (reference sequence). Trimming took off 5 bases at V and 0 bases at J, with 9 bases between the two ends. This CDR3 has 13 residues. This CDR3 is CASRRDLSYEQYF. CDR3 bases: TGTGCCAGCAGGCGGGACCTCTCCTACGAGCAGTACTTC. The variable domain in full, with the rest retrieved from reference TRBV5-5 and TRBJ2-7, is DAGVTQSPTHLIKTRGQQVTLRCSPISGHKSVSWYQQVLGQGPQFIFQYYEKEERGRGNFPDRFSARQFPNYSSELNVNALLLGDSALYLCASRRDLSYEQYFGPGTRLTVT.

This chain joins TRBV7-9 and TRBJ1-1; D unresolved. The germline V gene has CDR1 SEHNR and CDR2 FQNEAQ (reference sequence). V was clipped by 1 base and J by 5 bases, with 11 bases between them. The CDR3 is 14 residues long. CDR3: CASSLGATETEAFF. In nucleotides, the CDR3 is TGTGCCAGCAGCTTAGGCGCGACGGAAACTGAAGCTTTCTTT.

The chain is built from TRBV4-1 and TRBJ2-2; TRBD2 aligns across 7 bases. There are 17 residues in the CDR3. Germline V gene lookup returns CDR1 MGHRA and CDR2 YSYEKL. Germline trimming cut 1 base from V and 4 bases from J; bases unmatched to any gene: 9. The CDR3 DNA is TGCGCCAGCAGCCAAGGAAACGGGAGGAAAGTCACCGGGGAGCTGTTTTTT. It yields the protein CASSQGNGRKVTGELFF.

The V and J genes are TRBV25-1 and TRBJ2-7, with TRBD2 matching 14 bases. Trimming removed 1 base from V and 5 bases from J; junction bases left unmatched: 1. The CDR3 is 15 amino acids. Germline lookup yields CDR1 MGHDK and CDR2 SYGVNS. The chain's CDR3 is CASSESGLAGDEQYF. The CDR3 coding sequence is TGTGCCAGCAGTGAATCGGGACTAGCGGGAGACGAGCAGTACTTC.

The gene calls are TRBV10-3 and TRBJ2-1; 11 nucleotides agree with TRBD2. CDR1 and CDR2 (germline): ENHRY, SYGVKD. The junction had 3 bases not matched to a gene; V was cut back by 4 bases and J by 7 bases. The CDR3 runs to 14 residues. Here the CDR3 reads CAISVAGGPNEQFF. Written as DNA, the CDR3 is TGTGCCATCAGTGTAGCGGGAGGGCCGAATGAGCAGTTCTTC.

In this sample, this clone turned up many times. The CDR3 loop reads CASSPSSYVNEKLFF. The CDR3, as DNA: TGTGCCAGCAGTCCTTCGAGCTACGTGAATGAAAAACTGTTTTTT. J is TRBJ1-4 and V is TRBV6-5; D remains unclear. The CDR3 has 15 amino acids. Germline V gene sequence: CDR1 MNHEY, CDR2 SVGAGI. Trimming took 5 bases from V and 5 from J, leaving 15 bases between them.

The CDR3 bases are TGTGCCAGTAGCCCAGGGTATCGTCAGCCCCAGCATTTT. This encodes CASSPGYRQPQHF. The V and J genes are TRBV19 and TRBJ1-5; a weak D match, TRBD1 (5 bases). Germline assignment: CDR1 LNHDA and CDR2 SQIVND (reference sequence). Trimming removed 6 bases at V and 6 bases at J, with 12 bases between. This CDR3 region has 13 residues.

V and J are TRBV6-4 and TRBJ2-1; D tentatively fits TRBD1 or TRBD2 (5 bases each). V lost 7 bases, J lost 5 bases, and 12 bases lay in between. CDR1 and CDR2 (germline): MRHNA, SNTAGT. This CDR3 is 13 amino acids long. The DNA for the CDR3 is TGTGCCAGCAAGTACGGGACGGACAATGAGCAGTTCTTC. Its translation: CASKYGTDNEQFF.

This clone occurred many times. Here the CDR3 reads CASSFQTGGHYGYTF. In nucleotides, the CDR3 is TGTGCCAGCAGTTTTCAGACAGGGGGCCACTATGGCTACACCTTC. The chain recombines TRBV27 with TRBJ1-2; 10 bases agree with TRBD1. Unmatched junction bases numbered 4, after V lost 3 bases and J lost 3 bases. Looked up from germline, CDR1 is MNHEY and CDR2 is SMNVEV (reference sequence). This CDR3 is built from 15 residues.

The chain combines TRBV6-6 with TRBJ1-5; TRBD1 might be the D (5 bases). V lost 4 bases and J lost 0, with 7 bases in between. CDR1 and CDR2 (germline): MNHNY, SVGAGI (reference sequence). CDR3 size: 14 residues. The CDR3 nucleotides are TGTGCCAGCAGTTCTCAGGGTAGCAATCAGCCCCAGCATTTT. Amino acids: CASSSQGSNQPQHF.